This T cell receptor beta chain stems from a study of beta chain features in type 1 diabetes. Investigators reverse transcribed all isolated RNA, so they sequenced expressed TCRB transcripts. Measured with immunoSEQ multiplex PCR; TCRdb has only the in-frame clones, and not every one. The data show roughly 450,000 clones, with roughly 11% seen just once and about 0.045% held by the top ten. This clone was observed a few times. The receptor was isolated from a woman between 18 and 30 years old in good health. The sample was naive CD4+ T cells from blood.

CDR3 sequence: CASSVDRTEAFF. As DNA, the CDR3 is TGTGCCAGCAGCGTGGACAGGACTGAAGCTTTCTTT. The chain recombines TRBV7-9 with TRBJ1-1, with 7 bases lining up with TRBD1. The CDR3 runs 12 residues. Losses at the gene ends were 5 bases for V and 5 bases for J; bases not matched to a gene: 2. Per germline, CDR1 SEHNR and CDR2 FQNEAQ (reference sequence). Based on the CDR3 plus reference TRBV7-9 and TRBJ1-1, the full variable domain is DTGVSQNPRHKITKRGQNVTFRCDPISEHNRLYWYRQTLGQGPEFLTYFQNEAQLEKSRLLSDRFSAERPKGSFSTLEIQRTEQGDSAMYLCASSVDRTEAFFGQGTRLTVV.